This TCR beta chain was documented in a study of T cell repertoires in cytomegalovirus infection. Study context: Matching HLA type, along with CMV infection, was indicated by public TCR beta signatures. The study, taken as a whole, reports: Carriers of CMV and the relevant HLA type were discriminated by public TCR beta frequency. HLA-C-restricted CMV-specific TCR beta clonotypes prevailed in the ex vivo response.

MiXCR, applied by TCRdb to the reads, yields one record per CDR3 protein. This table has about 490,000 distinct CDR3 sequences, more than 25% appearing once. The V gene lost 8 bases and the J gene lost 2 bases, with 20 bases spanning the gap. This CDR3 is built from 16 residues. Worth noting for this clonotype: Its target is unknown.

This chain uses TRBV12-3 or TRBV12-4 with TRBJ2-3, with a tentative D call TRBD1 (5 bases). Sequenced: PBMCs. This TCR was recovered from a human donor in good health (CMV status not recorded). Some clones in this sample may be carry-over from other donors' samples. CDR3 sequence: CASGNWGTLDTDTQYF. The DNA of the CDR3 is TGTGCCAGCGGGAATTGGGGCACCTTGGACACAGATACGCAGTATTTT.